The sequence of this T cell receptor (beta chain) was determined in a study of technical replicates of blood from a few donors. J gave up 0 bases and V 1 base, and 10 bases lay outside the gene matches. CDR1 is SGHNT, CDR2 YYREEE, per germline (reference sequence). The CDR3 loop spans 19 amino acids. TCRdb's table, derived via immunoSEQ multiplex PCR, lists solely in-frame clones and lacks some. The table has around 62,000 clones, 98% seen once. The sequence was collected from a human donor in good health. The chain couples TRBV5-4 to TRBJ2-3; the match to TRBD2 covers 11 bases. Input material: T cells isolated from PBMCs. CDR3 loop: CASSLIGTSGYPSTDTQYF. Here the CDR3 DNA reads TGTGCCAGCAGCTTGATTGGGACTAGCGGTTATCCTAGCACAGATACGCAGTATTTT.